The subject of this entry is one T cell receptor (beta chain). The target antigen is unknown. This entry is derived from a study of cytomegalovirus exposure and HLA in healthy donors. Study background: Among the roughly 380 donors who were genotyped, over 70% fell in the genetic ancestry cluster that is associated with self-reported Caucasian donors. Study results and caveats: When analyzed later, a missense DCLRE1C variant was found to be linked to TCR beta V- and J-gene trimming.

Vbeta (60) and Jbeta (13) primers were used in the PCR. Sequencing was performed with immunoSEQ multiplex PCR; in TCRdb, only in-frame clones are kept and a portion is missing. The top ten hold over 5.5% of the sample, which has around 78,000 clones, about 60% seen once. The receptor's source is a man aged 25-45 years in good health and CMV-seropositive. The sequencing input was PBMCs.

Here the CDR3 reads CASSLGGTTDTQYF. The CDR3 DNA follows: TGTGCCAGCAGCTTGGGAGGAACCACAGATACGCAGTATTTT. The chain links TRBV11-1 to TRBJ2-3, with D maybe TRBD2 (6 bases). This CDR3 has 14 amino acids. The V end lost 3 bases, the J end lost 2 bases, and 9 bases lay between the germline ends. Germline V lookup: CDR1 SGHAT, CDR2 FQDESV (reference sequence).